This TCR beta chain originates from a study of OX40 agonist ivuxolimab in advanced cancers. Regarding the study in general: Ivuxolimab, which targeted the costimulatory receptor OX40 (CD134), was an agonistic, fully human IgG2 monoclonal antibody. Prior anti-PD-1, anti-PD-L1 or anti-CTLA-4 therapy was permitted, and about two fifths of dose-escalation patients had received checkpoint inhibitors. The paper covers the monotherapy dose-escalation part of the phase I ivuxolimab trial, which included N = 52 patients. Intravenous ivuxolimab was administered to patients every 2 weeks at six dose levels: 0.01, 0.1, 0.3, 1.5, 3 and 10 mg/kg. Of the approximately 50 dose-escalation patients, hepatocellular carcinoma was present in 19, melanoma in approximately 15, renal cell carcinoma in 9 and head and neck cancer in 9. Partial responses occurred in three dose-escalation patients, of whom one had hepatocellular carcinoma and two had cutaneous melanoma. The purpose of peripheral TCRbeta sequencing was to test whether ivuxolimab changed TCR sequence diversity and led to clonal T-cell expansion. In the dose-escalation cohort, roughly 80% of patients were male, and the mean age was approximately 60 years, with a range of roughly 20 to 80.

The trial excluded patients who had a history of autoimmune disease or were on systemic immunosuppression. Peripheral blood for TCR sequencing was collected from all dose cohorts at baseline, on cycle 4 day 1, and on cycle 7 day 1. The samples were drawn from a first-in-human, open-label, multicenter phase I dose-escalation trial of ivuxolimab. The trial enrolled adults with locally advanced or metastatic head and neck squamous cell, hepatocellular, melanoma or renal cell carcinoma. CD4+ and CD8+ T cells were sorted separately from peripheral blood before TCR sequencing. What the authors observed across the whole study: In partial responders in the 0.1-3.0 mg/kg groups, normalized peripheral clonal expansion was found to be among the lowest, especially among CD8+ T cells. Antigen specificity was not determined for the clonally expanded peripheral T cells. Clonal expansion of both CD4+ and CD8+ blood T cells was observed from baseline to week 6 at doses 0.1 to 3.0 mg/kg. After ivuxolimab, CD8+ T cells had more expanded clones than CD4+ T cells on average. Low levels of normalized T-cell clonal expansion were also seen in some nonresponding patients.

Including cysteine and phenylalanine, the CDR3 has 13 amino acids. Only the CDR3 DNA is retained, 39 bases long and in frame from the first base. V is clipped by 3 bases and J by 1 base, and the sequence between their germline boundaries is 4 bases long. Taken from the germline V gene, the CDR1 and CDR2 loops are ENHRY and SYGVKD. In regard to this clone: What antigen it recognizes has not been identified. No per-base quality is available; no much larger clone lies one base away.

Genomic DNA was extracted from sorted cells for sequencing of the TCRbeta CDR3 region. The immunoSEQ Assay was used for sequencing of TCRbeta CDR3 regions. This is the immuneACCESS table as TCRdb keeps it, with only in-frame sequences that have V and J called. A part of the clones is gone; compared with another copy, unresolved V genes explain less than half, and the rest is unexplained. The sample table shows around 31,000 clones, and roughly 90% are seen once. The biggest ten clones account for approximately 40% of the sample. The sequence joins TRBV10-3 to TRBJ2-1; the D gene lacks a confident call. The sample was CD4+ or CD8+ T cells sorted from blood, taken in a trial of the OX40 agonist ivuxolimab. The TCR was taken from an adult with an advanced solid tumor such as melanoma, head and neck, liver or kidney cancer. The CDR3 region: CAISDYSYNEQFF. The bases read TGTGCCATCAGTGACTATTCCTACAATGAGCAGTTCTTC.